The 10 T cell receptor beta chains given below trace back to one sample, sequenced in a study of PD-1 blockade in classical Hodgkin lymphoma. The table came from immunoSEQ multiplex PCR; TCRdb's copy has only in-frame clones and leaves some out. The sample has over 60,000 clones, approximately 90% seen once; the top ten hold around 8%. Time point specified: cycle 4 day 1 (C4D1), after six to seven weeks of nivolumab. The patients all showed relapse after autologous stem cell transplantation, while their brentuximab vedotin exposure varied. The source was peripheral blood mononuclear cells (PBMCs), collected before the fourth cycle of nivolumab. These receptors were taken from a human donor with classical Hodgkin lymphoma.

The chain links TRBV6-1 to TRBJ2-2, with 12 bases lining up with TRBD2. With 3 bases clipped from V and 9 bases from J, the junction kept 5 bases outside the gene matches. CDR3 length: 15 residues. Germline CDR1 reads MNHNS; CDR2 reads SASEGT. The CDR3, as DNA: TGTGCCAGCAGTGAGAGACTAGCGGGAGTACGGGAGCTGTTTTTT. Encoded protein: CASSERLAGVRELFF.

This chain links TRBV6-6 with TRBJ1-5; D is unclear. Per the germline V gene, CDR1 is MNHNY and CDR2 is SVGAGI (reference sequence). The germline V and J ends were trimmed by 3 bases and 0 bases, with 6 bases remaining between them. The CDR3 has 14 residues. CDR3 amino acids: CASSYTLSNQPQHF. CDR3 sequence (DNA): TGTGCCAGCAGTTATACCCTTAGCAATCAGCCCCAGCATTTT.

The chain couples TRBV16 to TRBJ1-4, with TRBD1 matching 9 bases. With 1 base clipped from V and 3 bases from J, the junction kept 6 bases outside the gene matches. The CDR3 has 17 amino acids. Germline loops: CDR1 KGHSY, CDR2 FQNENV. The CDR3 reads CASSQLGTGRANEKLFF. DNA for the CDR3: TGTGCCAGCAGCCAATTGGGGACAGGGCGAGCTAATGAAAAACTGTTTTTT.

CDR3 nucleotide sequence: TGTGCCAGCAGTCCCTTTCGGGCCTGGGGCTACACCTTC. Amino acids: CASSPFRAWGYTF. The V gene is TRBV28, the J gene TRBJ1-2; D is undetermined. The CDR3 contains 13 residues. The germline V and J ends were trimmed by 5 bases and 8 bases, with 15 bases remaining between them. CDR1 and CDR2 from the germline V gene are MDHEN and SYDVKM.

The V and J genes are TRBV9 and TRBJ1-5; 8 bases map to TRBD1. The CDR3 is made up of 14 amino acids. CDR1 is SGDLS, CDR2 YYNGEE, per germline. The V gene end was trimmed by 4 bases and the J gene end by 6 bases; junction bases not matched to a gene: 6. This chain's CDR3 is CASSPGQGGQPQHF. DNA for the CDR3: TGTGCCAGCAGCCCAGGACAGGGAGGTCAGCCCCAGCATTTT.

This clone was recorded a few times. CDR3 DNA: TGTGCCACCAGCAGAGGACAGGGTGCCACTTCAAAGCATGGCTACACCTTC. Encoded protein: CATSRGQGATSKHGYTF. This chain connects TRBV15 to TRBJ1-2; TRBD1 matches at 7 bases. CDR3 length: 17 residues. Germline CDR1 is LNHNV and CDR2 is YYDKDF (reference sequence). V lost 1 base to trimming and J lost 6 bases; unmatched junction nucleotides: 14.

This chain's CDR3 is CASSQTLGPSNTGELFF. CDR3 DNA sequence: TGTGCCAGCTCACAGACTCTGGGGCCCTCGAACACCGGGGAGCTGTTTTTT. The chain uses TRBV18 and TRBJ2-2, with D possibly being TRBD1 (5 bases). V lost 4 bases and J 0 bases, leaving 15 bases between the germline ends. The CDR3 has 17 residues. Germline loops: CDR1 KGHSH, CDR2 LQKENI.

The chain joins TRBV28 to TRBJ2-3; D perhaps matches TRBD2 (5 bases). CDR3 length equals 14 residues. V shed 6 bases and J shed 4 bases, with 14 bases lying between them. Germline loops: CDR1 MDHEN, CDR2 SYDVKM. The CDR3 loop is CASRRTPGSDTQYF. For the CDR3, the DNA is TGTGCCAGCAGACGAACCCCGGGATCAGATACGCAGTATTTT.

The rearrangement uses TRBV9 and TRBJ2-3; 12 nucleotides line up with TRBD2. The germline V gene encodes CDR1 SGDLS and CDR2 YYNGEE. Losses at the gene ends were 2 bases for V and 6 bases for J; bases not matched to a gene: 10. This CDR3 is built from 17 residues. In DNA, the CDR3 is TGTGCCAGCAGCGTGCGGACTAGCGGGAAAGGAGGGGATACGCAGTATTTT. It codes for CASSVRTSGKGGDTQYF. Together with reference TRBV9 and TRBJ2-3, the CDR3 gives the full variable domain: DSGVTQTPKHLITATGQRVTLRCSPRSGDLSVYWYQQSLDQGLQFLIQYYNGEERAKGNILERFSAQQFPDLHSELNLSSLELGDSALYFCASSVRTSGKGGDTQYFGPGTRLTVL.

The chain recombines TRBV9 with TRBJ2-1; the D gene is possibly TRBD1 (6 bases). Germline V CDR1 and CDR2: SGDLS, YYNGEE. The length of the CDR3 is 16 residues. V lost 1 base, J lost 3 bases, and 14 bases lay in between. In DNA form, the CDR3 reads TGTGCCAGCAGCGTAACCCCTTTACAGGGCTACAATGAGCAGTTCTTC. As protein: CASSVTPLQGYNEQFF. The full variable domain, in which reference TRBV9 and TRBJ2-1 provide the parts outside the CDR3, is DSGVTQTPKHLITATGQRVTLRCSPRSGDLSVYWYQQSLDQGLQFLIQYYNGEERAKGNILERFSAQQFPDLHSELNLSSLELGDSALYFCASSVTPLQGYNEQFFGPGTRLTVL.